Sequencing of this T cell receptor (beta chain) was carried out in a study of T cell repertoires in cytomegalovirus infection (dated by TCRdb to between 2018 and 2021). Background for the entire study: Donor HLA type was relevant to the analysis, as public TCR beta signatures indicated carriage of CMV infection together with the matching HLA type. Results and caveats for the whole study, not just this receptor: The ex vivo response was dominated by HLA-C-restricted CMV-specific TCR beta clonotypes, which also provided the single most frequent clonotype in two of eight donors. In both this cohort and an independent roughly 360-donor cohort, the cumulative frequency of public TCR beta family members distinguished carriers of CMV infection plus the relevant HLA type.

CDR1 and CDR2 are read off the germline V gene as SGHTA and FQGNSA. The CDR3 runs 15 amino acids, cysteine and phenylalanine included. The entry retains the CDR3 DNA only, 45 bases that are in frame from base 1. Relative to germline, V is 4 bases shorter and J is 2 bases shorter, with 14 bases between their ends. Ten or more counts support this clonotype. Its specific antigen is unknown. The record has no base qualities; no much larger clone is one base away. Sequenced on an Illumina HiSeq 1500. TCRdb passed the public sequencing reads through fastp at Q25 and MiXCR, retaining productive beta sequences. Rows with a matching CDR3 protein are joined into one entry that keeps the most common DNA and genes. Present in this sample are around 140,000 distinct CDR3 sequences, under 8% of which were seen just once. The ten largest clonotypes hold over 15% of the sample.

The material sequenced was PBMCs. The V gene is TRBV7-2 and the J gene is TRBJ1-2; no D gene is confidently identified. This TCR was recovered from a human donor in good health (CMV status not recorded). Some clones in this sample may be carry-over from other donors' samples. The CDR3 corresponds to CASSSIQTGNYGYTF. The DNA reads TGTGCCAGCAGCTCTATACAGACGGGCAACTATGGCTACACCTTC. The full variable domain, with segments outside the CDR3 supplied by the reference TRBV7-2 and TRBJ1-2 proteins, appears as GAGVSQSPSNKVTEKGKDVELRCDPISGHTALYWYRQSLGQGLEFLIYFQGNSAPDKSGLPSDRFSAERTGGSVSTLTIQRTQQEDSAVYLCASSSIQTGNYGYTFGSGTRLTVV.